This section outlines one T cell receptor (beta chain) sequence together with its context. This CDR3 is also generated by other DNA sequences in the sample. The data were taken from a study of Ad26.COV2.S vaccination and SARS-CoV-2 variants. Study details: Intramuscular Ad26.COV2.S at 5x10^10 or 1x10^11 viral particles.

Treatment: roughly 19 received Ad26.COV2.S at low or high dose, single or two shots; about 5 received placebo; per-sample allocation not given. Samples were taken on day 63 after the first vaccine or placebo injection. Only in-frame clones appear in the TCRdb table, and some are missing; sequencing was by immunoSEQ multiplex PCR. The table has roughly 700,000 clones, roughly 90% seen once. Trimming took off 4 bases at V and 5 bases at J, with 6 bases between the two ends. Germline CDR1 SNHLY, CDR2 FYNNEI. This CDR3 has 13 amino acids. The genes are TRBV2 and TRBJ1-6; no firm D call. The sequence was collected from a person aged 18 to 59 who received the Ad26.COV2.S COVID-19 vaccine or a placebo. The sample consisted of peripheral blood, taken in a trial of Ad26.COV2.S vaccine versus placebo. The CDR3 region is CASSAQHNSPLHF. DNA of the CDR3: TGTGCCAGCAGTGCTCAGCATAATTCACCCCTCCACTTT. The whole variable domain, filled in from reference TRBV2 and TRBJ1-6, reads EPEVTQTPSHQVTQMGQEVILRCVPISNHLYFYWYRQILGQKVEFLVSFYNNEISEKSEIFDDQFSVERPDGSNFTLKIRSTKLEDSAMYFCASSAQHNSPLHFGNGTRLTVT.